This TCR beta chain was obtained from a study of control samples from healthy donors and cancer patients. The ends lost 1 base at V and 5 bases at J; junction bases unmatched: 5. The CDR3 covers 15 residues. Germline CDR1 reads MNHNS; CDR2 reads SASEGT. The repertoire was sequenced with immunoSEQ multiplex PCR; TCRdb's copy has only in-frame clones and lacks some. In the table there are 200,000 to 250,000 clones, around 94% of which are singletons. The V gene is TRBV6-1, the J gene TRBJ2-5; 9 bases agree with TRBD1. Sequenced material: blood. This receptor was identified in a man aged 50-60 years in good health. In DNA, the CDR3 is TGTGCCAGCAGTGAAGGCAACAGGGGGCACGAGACCCAGTACTTC. As protein: CASSEGNRGHETQYF.